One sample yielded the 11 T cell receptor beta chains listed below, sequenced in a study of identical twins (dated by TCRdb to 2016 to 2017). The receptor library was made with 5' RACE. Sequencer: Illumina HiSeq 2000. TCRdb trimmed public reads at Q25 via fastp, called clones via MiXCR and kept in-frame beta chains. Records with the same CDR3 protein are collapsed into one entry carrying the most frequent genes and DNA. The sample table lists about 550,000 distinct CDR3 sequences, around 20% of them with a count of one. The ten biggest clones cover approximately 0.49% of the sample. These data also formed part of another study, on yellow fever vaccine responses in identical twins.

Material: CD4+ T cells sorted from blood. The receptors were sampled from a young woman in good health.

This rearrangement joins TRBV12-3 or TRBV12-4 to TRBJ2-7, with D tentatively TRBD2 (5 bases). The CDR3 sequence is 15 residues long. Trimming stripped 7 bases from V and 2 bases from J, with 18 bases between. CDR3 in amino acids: CASTAAGSGTYEQYF. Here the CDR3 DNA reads TGTGCCAGCACCGCGGCTGGCAGCGGTACCTACGAGCAGTACTTC.

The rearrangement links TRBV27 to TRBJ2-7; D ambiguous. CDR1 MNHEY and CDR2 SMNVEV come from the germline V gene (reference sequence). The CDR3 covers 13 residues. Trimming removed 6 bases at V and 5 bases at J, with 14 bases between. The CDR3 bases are TGTGCCAGCAGCAGATCCGTCGGAGACGAGCAGTACTTC. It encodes CASSRSVGDEQYF.

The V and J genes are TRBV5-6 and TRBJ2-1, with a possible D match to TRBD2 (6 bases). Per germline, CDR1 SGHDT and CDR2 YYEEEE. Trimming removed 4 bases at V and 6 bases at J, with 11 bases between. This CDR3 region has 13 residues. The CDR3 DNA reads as TGTGCCAGCAGCGCCCGGAGGGTCAATGAGCAGTTCTTC. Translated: CASSARRVNEQFF.

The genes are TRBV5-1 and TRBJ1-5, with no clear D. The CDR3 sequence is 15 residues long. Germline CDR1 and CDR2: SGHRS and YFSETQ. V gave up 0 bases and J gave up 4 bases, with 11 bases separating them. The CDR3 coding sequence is TGCGCCAGCAGCTTGGCCGGAAGAGAAAATCAGCCCCAGCATTTT. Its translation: CASSLAGRENQPQHF. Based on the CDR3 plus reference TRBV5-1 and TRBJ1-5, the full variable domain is KAGVTQTPRYLIKTRGQQVTLSCSPISGHRSVSWYQQTPGQGLQFLFEYFSETQRNKGNFPGRFSGRQFSNSRSEMNVSTLELGDSALYLCASSLAGRENQPQHFGDGTRLSIL.

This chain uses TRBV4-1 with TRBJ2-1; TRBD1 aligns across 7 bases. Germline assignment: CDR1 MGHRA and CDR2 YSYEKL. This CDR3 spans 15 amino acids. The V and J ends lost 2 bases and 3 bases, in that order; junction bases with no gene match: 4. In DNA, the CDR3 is TGCGCCAGCAGCCAACCAGACAGGGTCTACAATGAGCAGTTCTTC. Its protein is CASSQPDRVYNEQFF.

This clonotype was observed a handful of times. The CDR3 region is CATSDPNGHTQYF. For the CDR3, the DNA is TGTGCCACCAGTGATCCCAACGGGCATACGCAGTATTTT. The rearrangement uses TRBV24-1 and TRBJ2-3; D remains ambiguous. The CDR3 spans 13 residues. The V gene's germline CDR1 is KGHDR and CDR2 SFDVKD. V was clipped by 3 bases and J by 7 bases, with 10 bases between them.

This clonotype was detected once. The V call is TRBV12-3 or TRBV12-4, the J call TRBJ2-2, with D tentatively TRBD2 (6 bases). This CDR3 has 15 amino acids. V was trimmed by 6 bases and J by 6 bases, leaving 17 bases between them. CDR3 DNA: TGTGCCAGCAGCCGGGGGATCCCGGGGGCCGGGGAGCTGTTTTTT. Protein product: CASSRGIPGAGELFF.

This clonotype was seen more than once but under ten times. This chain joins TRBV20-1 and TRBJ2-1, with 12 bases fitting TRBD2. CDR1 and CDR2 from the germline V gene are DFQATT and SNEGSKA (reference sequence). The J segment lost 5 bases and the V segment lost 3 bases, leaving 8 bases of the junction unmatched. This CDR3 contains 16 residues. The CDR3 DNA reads TGCAGTGCTAGCCCACTAGCGGGGGGCCCCAACAATGAGCAGTTCTTC. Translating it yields CSASPLAGGPNNEQFF.

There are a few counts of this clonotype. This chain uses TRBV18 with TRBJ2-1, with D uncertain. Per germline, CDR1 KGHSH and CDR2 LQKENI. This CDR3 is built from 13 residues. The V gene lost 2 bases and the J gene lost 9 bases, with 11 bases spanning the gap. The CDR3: CASSPSRLGEQFF. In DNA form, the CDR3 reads TGTGCCAGCTCACCATCGCGTTTAGGTGAGCAGTTCTTC.

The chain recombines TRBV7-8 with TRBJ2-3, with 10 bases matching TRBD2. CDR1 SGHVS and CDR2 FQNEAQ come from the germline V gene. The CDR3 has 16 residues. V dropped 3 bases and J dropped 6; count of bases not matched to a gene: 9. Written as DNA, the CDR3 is TGTGCCAGCAGCTTTTCAAGGACTAGCGGCTTGGATACGCAGTATTTT. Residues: CASSFSRTSGLDTQYF.

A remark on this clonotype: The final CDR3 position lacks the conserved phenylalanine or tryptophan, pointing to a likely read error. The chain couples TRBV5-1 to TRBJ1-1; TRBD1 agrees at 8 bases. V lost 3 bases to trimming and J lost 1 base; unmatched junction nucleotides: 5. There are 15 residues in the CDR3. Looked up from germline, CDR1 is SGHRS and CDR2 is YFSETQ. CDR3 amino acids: CASSSDGTGNTEAFL. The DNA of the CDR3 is TGCGCCAGCAGCTCGGATGGGACAGGGAACACTGAAGCTTTCCTT.